This TCR beta chain was sequenced for a study of blood T cell repertoires in COVID-19. The V and J ends lost 11 bases and 4 bases, in that order; junction bases with no gene match: 8. CDR1 and CDR2 (germline): LNHDA, SQIVND (reference sequence). CDR3 size: 13 residues. Clones were sequenced by immunoSEQ multiplex PCR, and TCRdb holds only the in-frame ones, with some missing. Counted here are some 370,000 clones, roughly 80% occurring once; the ten biggest clones make up about 4.8%. The TCR was taken from a woman between 50 and 59 years old who had recovered from COVID-19. The rearrangement uses TRBV19 and TRBJ1-5; 7 bases are a match to TRBD1. Input material: PBMCs or T cells enriched from blood (not recorded which). The CDR3 nucleotides read TGTGCCCGCCTAACGGACAGGAATCAGCCCCAGCATTTT. Its translation: CARLTDRNQPQHF.